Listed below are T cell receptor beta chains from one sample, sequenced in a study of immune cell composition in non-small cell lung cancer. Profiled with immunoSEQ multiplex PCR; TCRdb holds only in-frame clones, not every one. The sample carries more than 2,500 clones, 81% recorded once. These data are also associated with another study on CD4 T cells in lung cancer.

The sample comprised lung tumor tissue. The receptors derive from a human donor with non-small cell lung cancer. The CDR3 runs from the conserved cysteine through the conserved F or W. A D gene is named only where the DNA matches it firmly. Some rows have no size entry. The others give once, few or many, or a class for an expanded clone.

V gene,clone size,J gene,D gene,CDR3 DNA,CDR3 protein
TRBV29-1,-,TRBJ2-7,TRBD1,TGCAGCGTTGAAGGGACAGGGGGCGCAGAGCAGTACTTC,CSVEGTGGAEQYF
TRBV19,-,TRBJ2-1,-,TGTGCCAGTAGGATGGGAGGCGGTGAGCAGTTCTTC,CASRMGGGEQFF
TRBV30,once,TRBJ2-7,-,TGTGCCTGGAACTTACAGGGTTCTGTCTACGAGCAGTACTTC,CAWNLQGSVYEQYF
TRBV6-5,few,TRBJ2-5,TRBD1,TGTGCCAGCAAAACAGGGGGCCGAGAGACCCAGTACTTC,CASKTGGRETQYF
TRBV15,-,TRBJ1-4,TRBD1,TGTGCCACCAGCAAGGGGACAGGTAGTGAAAAACTGTTTTTT,CATSKGTGSEKLFF
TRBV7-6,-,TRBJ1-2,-,TGTGCCAGCAGCTATAGCGGGGGGGACTTGAATGGCTACACCTTC,CASSYSGGDLNGYTF
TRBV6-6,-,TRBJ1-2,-,TGTGCCAGCAATGTCGGCGGTGACTATGGCTACACCTTC,CASNVGGDYGYTF
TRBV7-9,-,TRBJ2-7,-,TGTGCCAGCAGCCACCAATACCTTACAGGTTCCCAAACCTACGAGCAGTACTTC,CASSHQYLTGSQTYEQYF
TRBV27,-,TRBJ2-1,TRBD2,TGTGCCAGCAGTTCGGGCCCTAGCGGGAGGGTTAGTAAGTATGAGCAGTTCTTC,CASSSGPSGRVSKYEQFF
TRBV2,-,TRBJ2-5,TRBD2,TGTGCCAGCAGTGTCAGTGGAGCGGGACTCCAAGAGACCCAGTACTTC,CASSVSGAGLQETQYF
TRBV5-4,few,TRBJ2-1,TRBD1,TGTGCCAGCAGCTCCGGGACAGTGGGCGTTGGTGAGCAGTTCTTC,CASSSGTVGVGEQFF
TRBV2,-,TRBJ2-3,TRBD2,TGTGCCAGCAGTCTAGCGGGGGTGAGCACAGATACGCAGTATTTT,CASSLAGVSTDTQYF
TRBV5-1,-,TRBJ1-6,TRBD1,TGCGCCAGCAGCTTGATGGGGACAGGGGGTTATGTTTCACCCCTCCACTTT,CASSLMGTGGYVSPLHF
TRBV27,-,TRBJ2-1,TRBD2,TGTGCCAGCAGGGCTAGCGGGACATCCTACAATGAGCAGTTCTTC,CASRASGTSYNEQFF
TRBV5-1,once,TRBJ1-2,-,TGCGCCAGCAGTGGGATACAGGGCTATGGCTACACCTTC,CASSGIQGYGYTF
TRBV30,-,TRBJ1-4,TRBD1,TGTGCCTGGAGTGTACTCGGGACAGGGGAAAAACTGTTTTTT,CAWSVLGTGEKLFF
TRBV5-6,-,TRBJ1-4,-,TGTGCCAGCAGCGGAGCATCCGAAAAACTGTTTTTT,CASSGASEKLFF
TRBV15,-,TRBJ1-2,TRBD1,TGTGCCACCAGCAGGGACAGGGAGTATGGCTACACCTTC,CATSRDREYGYTF
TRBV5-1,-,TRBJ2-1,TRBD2,TGCGCCAGCACCTTAGCGGGAGGCTCCTACAATGAGCAGTTCTTC,CASTLAGGSYNEQFF
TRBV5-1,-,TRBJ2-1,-,TGCGCCAGCAGCCTATGGTCGGCAGGCAATGAGCAGTTCTTC,CASSLWSAGNEQFF
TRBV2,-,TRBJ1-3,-,TGTGCCAGCAGAGCCGGGGACACCATATATTTT,CASRAGDTIYF
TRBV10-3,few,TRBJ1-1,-,TGTGCCATCAGTGGGCCAAACACTGAAGCTTTCTTT,CAISGPNTEAFF
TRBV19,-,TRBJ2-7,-,TGTGCCAGCAGGGACACCCTATACGAGCAGTACTTC,CASRDTLYEQYF
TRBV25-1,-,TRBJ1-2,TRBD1,TGTGCCAGCAAAGCGACGCGACAGGGGGGGGTCTACACCTTC,CASKATRQGGVYTF
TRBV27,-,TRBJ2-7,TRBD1,TGTGCCAGCAGTTTCGCGACAGGGGCGTACGAGCAGTACTTC,CASSFATGAYEQYF
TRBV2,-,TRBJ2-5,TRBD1,TGTGCCAGCAGCGCCCCCGGGACAGAGCAAGAGACCCAGTACTTC,CASSAPGTEQETQYF
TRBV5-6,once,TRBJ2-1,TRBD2,TGTGCCAGCAGCTTGGGGCCCGGCGGGAGTTACACTGAGCAGTTCTTC,CASSLGPGGSYTEQFF
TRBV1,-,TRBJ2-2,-,TGCACCAGCAGCCAAGTTCCCCTAATGGAGCTGTTTTTT,CTSSQVPLMELFF
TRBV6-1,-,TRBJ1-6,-,TGTGCCGGCAAGCGCAAGATCGATATAGGTTCACCCCTCCACTTT,CAGKRKIDIGSPLHF
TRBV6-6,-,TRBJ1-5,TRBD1,TGTGCCAGCAGGGTCGATTGGACAGGGGTACGACAGCCCCAGCATTTT,CASRVDWTGVRQPQHF
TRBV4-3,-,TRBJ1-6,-,TGCGCCAGCAGCCAAGATTGGGCTACAGGGCGGAGTTCACCCCTCCACTTT,CASSQDWATGRSSPLHF
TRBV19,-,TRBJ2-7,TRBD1,TGTGCTAGTAGCGAACAGGGGAGCGCCTACGAGCAGTACTTC,CASSEQGSAYEQYF
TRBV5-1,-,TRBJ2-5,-,TGCGCCAGCAGCTTGGATTACAGGGAAGAGACCCAGTACTTC,CASSLDYREETQYF
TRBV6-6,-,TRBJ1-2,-,TGTGCCAGCAGGGTGTATGGGGCGCTTGGCTACACCTTC,CASRVYGALGYTF
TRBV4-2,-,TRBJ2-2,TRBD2,TGTGCCAGCAGCCAACGAGGGGGGACTAGCGGGAGAGGTGAGCTGTTTTTT,CASSQRGGTSGRGELFF
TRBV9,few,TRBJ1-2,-,TGTGCCAGCAGCCCCGCGAGGGAGATCTATGGCTACACCTTC,CASSPAREIYGYTF
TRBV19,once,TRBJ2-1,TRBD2,TGTGCCAGTAGTACAACTAGCGGGTCTTACAATGAGCAGTTCTTC,CASSTTSGSYNEQFF
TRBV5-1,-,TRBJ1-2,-,TGCGCCAGCAGCCCCGGATCCGGGGGTTTCTGGGGCTACACCTTC,CASSPGSGGFWGYTF
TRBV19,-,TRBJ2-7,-,TGTGCCAGTAGTATAGCACAAACGTACGAGCAGTACTTC,CASSIAQTYEQYF
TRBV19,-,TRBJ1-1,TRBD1,TGTGCCAGCATGGGCGACAGGGGATACCTGAACACTGAAGCTTTCTTT,CASMGDRGYLNTEAFF
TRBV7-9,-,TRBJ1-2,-,TGTGCCAGCAGCCCGAACTTCTATGGCTACACCTTC,CASSPNFYGYTF
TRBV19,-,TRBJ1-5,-,TGTGCCAGTAACCCAGGGGTGTTTCAGCCCCAGCATTTT,CASNPGVFQPQHF